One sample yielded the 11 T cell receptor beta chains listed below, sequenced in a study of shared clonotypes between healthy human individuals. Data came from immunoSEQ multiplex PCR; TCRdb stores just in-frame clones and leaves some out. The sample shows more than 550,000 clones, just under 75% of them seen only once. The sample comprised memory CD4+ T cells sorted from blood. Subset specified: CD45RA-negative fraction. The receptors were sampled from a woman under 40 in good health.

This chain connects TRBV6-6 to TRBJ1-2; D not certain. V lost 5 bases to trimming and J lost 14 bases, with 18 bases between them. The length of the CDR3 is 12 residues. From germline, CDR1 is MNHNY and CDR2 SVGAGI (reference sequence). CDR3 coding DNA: TGTGCCAGCAGTCCAGATCCGCGAATCCTTACCTTC. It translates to CASSPDPRILTF.

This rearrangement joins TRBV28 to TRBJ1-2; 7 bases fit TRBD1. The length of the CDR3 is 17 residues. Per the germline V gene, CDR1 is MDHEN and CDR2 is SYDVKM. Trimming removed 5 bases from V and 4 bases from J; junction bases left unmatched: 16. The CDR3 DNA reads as TGTGCCAGCAGTGTATCGACAGGGATGGACTTGGGCTATGGCTACACCTTC. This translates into CASSVSTGMDLGYGYTF.

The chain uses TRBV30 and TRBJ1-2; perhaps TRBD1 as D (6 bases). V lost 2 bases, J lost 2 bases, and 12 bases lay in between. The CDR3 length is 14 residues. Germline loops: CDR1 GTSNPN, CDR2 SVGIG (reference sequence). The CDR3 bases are TGTGCCTGGAGTCTGGGGACAAGGAACTATGGCTACACCTTC. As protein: CAWSLGTRNYGYTF.

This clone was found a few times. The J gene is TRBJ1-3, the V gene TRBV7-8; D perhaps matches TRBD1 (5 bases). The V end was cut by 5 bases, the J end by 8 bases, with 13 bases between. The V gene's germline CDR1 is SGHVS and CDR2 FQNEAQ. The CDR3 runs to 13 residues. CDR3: CASSALRDYTIYF. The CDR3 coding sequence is TGTGCCAGCAGCGCACTAAGGGACTACACCATATATTTT.

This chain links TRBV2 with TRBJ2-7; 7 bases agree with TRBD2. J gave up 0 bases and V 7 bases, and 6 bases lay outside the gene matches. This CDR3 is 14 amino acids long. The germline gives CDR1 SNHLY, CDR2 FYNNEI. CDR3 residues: CASTTAGSSYEQYF. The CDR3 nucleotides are TGTGCCAGCACCACAGCGGGGAGCTCCTACGAGCAGTACTTC.

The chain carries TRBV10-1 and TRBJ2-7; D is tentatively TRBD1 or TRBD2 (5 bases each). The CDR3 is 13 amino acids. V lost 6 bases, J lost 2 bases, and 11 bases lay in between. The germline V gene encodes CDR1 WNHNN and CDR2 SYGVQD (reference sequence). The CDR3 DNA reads TGCGCCAGCAGCGGGGCGATGACCTACGAGCAGTACTTC. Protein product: CASSGAMTYEQYF.

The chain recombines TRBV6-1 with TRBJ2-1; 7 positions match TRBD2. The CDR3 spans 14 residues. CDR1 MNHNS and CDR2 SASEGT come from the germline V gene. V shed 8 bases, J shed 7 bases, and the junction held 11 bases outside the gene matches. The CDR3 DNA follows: TGTGCCAGCCAGCTGAGCGGGAATTATAATGAGCAGTTCTTC. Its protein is CASQLSGNYNEQFF.

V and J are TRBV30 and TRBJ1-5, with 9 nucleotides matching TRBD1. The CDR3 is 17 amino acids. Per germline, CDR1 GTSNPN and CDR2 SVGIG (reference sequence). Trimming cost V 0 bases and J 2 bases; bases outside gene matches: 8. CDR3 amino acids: CAWSVGDRDIGNQPQHF. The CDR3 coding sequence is TGTGCCTGGAGTGTAGGGGACAGGGATATAGGCAATCAGCCCCAGCATTTT.

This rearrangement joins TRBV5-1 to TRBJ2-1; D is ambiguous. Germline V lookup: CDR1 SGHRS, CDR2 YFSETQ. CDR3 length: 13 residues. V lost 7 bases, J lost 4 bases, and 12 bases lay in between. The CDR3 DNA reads TGCGCCAGCCACCCCCTGGGGTACAATGAGCAGTTCTTC. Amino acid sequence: CASHPLGYNEQFF.

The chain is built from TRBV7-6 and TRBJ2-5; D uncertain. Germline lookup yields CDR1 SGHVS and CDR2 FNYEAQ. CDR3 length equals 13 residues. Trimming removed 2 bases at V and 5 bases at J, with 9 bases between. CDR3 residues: CASSLRATETQYF. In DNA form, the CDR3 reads TGTGCCAGCAGCTTAAGGGCTACGGAGACCCAGTACTTC. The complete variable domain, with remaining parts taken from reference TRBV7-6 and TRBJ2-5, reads GAGVSQSPRYKVTKRGQDVALRCDPISGHVSLYWYRQALGQGPEFLTYFNYEAQQDKSGLPNDRFSAERPEGSISTLTIQRTEQRDSAMYRCASSLRATETQYFGPGTRLLVL.

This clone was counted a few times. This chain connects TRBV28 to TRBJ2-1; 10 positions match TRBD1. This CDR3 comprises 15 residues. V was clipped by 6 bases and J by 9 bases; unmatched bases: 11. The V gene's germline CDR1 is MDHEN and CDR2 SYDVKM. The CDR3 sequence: CASSPTGTGAGEQFF. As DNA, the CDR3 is TGTGCCAGCAGCCCTACCGGGACAGGGGCGGGTGAGCAGTTCTTC.